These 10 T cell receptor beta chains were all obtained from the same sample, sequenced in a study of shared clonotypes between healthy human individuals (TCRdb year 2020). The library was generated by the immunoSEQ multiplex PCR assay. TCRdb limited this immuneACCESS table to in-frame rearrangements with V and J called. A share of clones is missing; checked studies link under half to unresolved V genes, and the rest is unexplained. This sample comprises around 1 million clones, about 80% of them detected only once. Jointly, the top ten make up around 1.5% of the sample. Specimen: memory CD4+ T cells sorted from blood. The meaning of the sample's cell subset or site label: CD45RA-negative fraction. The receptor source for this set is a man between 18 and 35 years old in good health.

CDR3 loop: CAWSMGKLHQPQHF. DNA of the CDR3: TGTGCCTGGAGTATGGGGAAGCTTCATCAGCCCCAGCATTTT. The chain has TRBV30 and TRBJ1-5; no reliable D call. This CDR3 has 14 amino acids. CDR1 GTSNPN and CDR2 SVGIG come from the germline V gene (reference sequence). Trimming left V 2 bases short and J 5 bases short, with 13 bases between.

The CDR3 sequence: CASSLVRAGAYEQYF. For the CDR3, the DNA is TGTGCCAGCAGCTTGGTTCGAGCGGGGGCCTACGAGCAGTACTTC. This chain links TRBV5-6 with TRBJ2-7; 8 bases agree with TRBD2. V dropped 0 bases and J dropped 2; count of bases not matched to a gene: 4. Germline CDR1 SGHDT, CDR2 YYEEEE. This CDR3 is 15 amino acids long.

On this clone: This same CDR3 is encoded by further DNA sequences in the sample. DNA for the CDR3: TGTGCCAGCTCACGGGGCGGGGGCTCCTACGAGCAGTACTTC. Translating gives CASSRGGGSYEQYF. The V gene is TRBV18, the J gene TRBJ2-7; 7 nucleotides line up with TRBD2. The germline CDR1 and CDR2 sequences are KGHSH and LQKENI. The junction had 3 bases not matched to a gene; V was cut back by 4 bases and J by 0 bases. This CDR3 contains 14 residues.

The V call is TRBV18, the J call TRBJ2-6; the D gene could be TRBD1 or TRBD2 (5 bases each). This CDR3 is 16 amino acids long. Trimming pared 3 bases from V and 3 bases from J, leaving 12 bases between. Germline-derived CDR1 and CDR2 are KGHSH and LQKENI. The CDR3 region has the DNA TGTGCCAGCTCACCGGGACCACCCCTTGGGGCCAACGTCCTGACTTTC. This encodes CASSPGPPLGANVLTF.

DNA of the CDR3: TGTGCCATCAGTGAGTCGGGTAGCGGGGTTGCAGATACGCAGTATTTT. This translates into CAISESGSGVADTQYF. This chain links TRBV10-3 with TRBJ2-3; TRBD2 aligns across 8 bases. CDR1 and CDR2 (germline): ENHRY, SYGVKD. Unmatched junction bases numbered 6, after V lost 0 bases and J lost 4 bases. The CDR3 spans 16 residues.

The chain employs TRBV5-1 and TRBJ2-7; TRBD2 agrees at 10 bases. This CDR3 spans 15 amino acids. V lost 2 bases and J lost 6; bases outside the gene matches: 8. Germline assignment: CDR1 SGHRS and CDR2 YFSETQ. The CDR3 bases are TGCGCCAGCAGCTTAGTTGGGACTAGCGTCTCCGAGCAGTACTTC. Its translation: CASSLVGTSVSEQYF.

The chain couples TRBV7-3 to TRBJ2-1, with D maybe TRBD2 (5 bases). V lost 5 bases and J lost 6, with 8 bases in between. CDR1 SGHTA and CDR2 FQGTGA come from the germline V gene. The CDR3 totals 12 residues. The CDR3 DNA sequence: TGTGCCAGCAGCCAGACTACCAATGAGCAGTTCTTC. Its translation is CASSQTTNEQFF. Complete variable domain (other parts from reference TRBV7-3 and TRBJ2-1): GAGVSQTPSNKVTEKGKYVELRCDPISGHTALYWYRQSLGQGPEFLIYFQGTGAADDSGLPNDRFFAVRPEGSVSTLKIQRTERGDSAVYLCASSQTTNEQFFGPGTRLTVL.

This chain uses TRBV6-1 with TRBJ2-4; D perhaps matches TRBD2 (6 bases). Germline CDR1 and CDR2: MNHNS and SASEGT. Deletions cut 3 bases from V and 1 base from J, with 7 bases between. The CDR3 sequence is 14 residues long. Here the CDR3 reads CASSEGRAKNIQYF. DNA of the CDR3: TGTGCCAGCAGTGAGGGGAGGGCCAAAAACATTCAGTACTTC.

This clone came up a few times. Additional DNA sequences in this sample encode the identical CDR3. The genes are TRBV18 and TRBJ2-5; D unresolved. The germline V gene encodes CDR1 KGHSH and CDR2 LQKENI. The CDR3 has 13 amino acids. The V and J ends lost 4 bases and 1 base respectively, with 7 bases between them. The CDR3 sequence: CASSQVSQETQYF. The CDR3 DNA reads TGTGCCAGCTCACAGGTCAGCCAAGAGACCCAGTACTTC.

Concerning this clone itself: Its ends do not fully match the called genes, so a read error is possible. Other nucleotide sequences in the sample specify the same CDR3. The CDR3 region is CSVVPQGAGGYTF. CDR3 coding DNA: TGCAGCGTTGTCCCCCAGGGGGCGGGTGGCTACACATTC. The chain couples TRBV29-1 to TRBJ1-2; TRBD1 matches at 8 bases. This CDR3 is built from 13 residues. From germline, CDR1 is SQVTM and CDR2 ANQGSEA.